The text below deals with one T cell receptor (beta chain). The record originates from a study of OX40 agonist ivuxolimab in advanced cancers. From germline, CDR1 is WSHSY and CDR2 SAAADI. V shed 0 bases and J shed 9 bases, with 12 bases lying between them. This CDR3 has 15 amino acids. Profiling relied on immunoSEQ multiplex PCR, and the TCRdb table lists in-frame clones only, not all of them. The table shows 44,000 or so clones, with approximately 79% occurring only once. This TCR came from an adult with an advanced solid tumor such as melanoma, head and neck, liver or kidney cancer. The sequenced sample was CD4+ or CD8+ T cells sorted from blood, obtained in a trial of the OX40 agonist ivuxolimab. The V and J genes are TRBV10-2 and TRBJ1-6, with D unclear. The DNA for the CDR3 is TGCGCCAGCAGTGAGTCGGTGAGAGAGGTTTCACCCCTCCACTTT. The encoded protein is CASSESVREVSPLHF.